The T cell receptor beta chain under discussion was sequenced for a study of blood T cell repertoires in COVID-19. Turning to the study itself: From T cells, B-cell-depleted T cells, or PBMCs came the material, which was cDNA or gDNA.

Some clones are missing from TCRdb's copy, which holds only in-frame ones; the method was immunoSEQ multiplex PCR. The sample records roughly 570,000 clones, roughly nine tenths being singletons. Deletions cut 3 bases from V and 2 bases from J, with 7 bases between. Germline loops: CDR1 MNHEY, CDR2 SMNVEV (reference sequence). This CDR3 spans 13 amino acids. This TCR was sampled from a woman between 50 and 59 years old with COVID-19, enrolled during active disease. Material for sequencing was peripheral blood. This chain connects TRBV27 to TRBJ1-2; D is uncertain. CDR3 sequence (DNA): TGTGCCAGCAGTTTCCGAGGGAACTATGGCTACACCTTC. Protein: CASSFRGNYGYTF.